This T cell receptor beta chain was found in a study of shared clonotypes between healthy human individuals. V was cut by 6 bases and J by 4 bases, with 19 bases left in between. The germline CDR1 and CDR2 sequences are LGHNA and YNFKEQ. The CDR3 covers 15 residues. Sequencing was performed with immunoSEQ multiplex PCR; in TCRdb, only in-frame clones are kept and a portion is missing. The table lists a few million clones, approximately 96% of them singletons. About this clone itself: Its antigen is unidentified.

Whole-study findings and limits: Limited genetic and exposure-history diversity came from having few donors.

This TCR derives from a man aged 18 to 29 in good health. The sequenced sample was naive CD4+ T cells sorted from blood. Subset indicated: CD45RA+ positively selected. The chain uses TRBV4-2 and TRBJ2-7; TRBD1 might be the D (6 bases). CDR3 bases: TGTGCCAGCAGTTCCGGGACAACTAAGGGTTACGAGCAGTACTTC. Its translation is CASSSGTTKGYEQYF.